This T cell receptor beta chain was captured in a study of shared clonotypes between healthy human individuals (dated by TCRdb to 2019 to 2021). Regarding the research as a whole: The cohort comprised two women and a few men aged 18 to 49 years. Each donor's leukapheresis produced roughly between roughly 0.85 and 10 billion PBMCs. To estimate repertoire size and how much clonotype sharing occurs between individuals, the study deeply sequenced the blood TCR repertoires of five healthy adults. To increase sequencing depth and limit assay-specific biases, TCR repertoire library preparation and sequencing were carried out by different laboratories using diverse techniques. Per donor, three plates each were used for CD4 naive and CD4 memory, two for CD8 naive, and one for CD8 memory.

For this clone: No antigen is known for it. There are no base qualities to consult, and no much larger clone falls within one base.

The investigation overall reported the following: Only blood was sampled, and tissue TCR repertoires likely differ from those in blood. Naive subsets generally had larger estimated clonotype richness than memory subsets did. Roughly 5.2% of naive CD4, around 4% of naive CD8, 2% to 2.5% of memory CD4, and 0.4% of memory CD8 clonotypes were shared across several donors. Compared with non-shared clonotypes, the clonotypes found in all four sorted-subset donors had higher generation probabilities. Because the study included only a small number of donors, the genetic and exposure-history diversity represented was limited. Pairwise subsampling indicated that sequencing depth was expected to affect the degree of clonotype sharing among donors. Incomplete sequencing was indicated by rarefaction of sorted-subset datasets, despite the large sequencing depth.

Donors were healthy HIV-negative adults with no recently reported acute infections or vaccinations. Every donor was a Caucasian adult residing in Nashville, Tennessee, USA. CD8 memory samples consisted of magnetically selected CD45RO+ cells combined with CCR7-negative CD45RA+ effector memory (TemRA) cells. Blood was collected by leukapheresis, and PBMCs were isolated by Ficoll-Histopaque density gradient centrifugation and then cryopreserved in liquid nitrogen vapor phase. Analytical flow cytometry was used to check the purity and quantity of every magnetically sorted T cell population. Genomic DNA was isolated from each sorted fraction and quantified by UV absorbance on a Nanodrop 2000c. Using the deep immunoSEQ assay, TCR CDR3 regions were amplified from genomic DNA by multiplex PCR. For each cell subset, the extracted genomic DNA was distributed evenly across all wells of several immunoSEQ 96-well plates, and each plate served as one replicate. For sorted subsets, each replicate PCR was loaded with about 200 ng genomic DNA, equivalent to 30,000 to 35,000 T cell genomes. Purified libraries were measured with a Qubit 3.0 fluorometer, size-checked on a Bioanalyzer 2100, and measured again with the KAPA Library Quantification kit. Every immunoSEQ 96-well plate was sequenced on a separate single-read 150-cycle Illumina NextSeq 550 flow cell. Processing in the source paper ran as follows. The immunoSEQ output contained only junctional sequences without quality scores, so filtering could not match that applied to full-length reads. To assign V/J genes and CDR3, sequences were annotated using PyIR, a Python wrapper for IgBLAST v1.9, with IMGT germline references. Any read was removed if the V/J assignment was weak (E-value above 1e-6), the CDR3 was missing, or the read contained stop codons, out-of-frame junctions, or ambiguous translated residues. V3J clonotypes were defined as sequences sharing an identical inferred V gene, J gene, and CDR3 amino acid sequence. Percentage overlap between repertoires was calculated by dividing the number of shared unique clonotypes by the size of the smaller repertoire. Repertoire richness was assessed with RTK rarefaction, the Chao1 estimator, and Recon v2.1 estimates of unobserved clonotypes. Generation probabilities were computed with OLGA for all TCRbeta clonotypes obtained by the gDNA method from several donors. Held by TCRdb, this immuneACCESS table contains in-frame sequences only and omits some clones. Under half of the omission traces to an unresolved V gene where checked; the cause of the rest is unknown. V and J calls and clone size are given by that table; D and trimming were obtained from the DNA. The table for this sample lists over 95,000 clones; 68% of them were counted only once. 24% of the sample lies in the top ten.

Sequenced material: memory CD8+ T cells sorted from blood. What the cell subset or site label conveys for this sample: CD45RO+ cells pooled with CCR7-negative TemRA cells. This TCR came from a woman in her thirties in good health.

The nucleotides are TGTGCCAGCAGTACCTACAGGGGCAATCAGCCCCAGCATTTT. This encodes CASSTYRGNQPQHF. The V gene is TRBV28 and the J gene is TRBJ1-5, with TRBD1 as a weak D call on 6 bases. Deletion took 5 bases off V and 2 bases off J, with a span of 10 bases between the germline ends. Reading from cysteine to phenylalanine, the CDR3 counts 14 amino acids. The DNA shown is the 42-base CDR3, in frame from base 1. For CDR1 and CDR2, the germline V gene lists MDHEN and SYDVKM. Supplemented by the reference TRBV28 and TRBJ1-5 proteins around the CDR3, the complete variable domain is DVKVTQSSRYLVKRTGEKVFLECVQDMDHENMFWYRQDPGLGLRLIYFSYDVKMKEKGDIPEGYSVSREKKERFSLILESASTNQTSMYLCASSTYRGNQPQHFGDGTRLSIL.